This T cell receptor beta chain was retrieved from a study of cytomegalovirus exposure and HLA in healthy donors. Germline values: CDR1 SNHLY, CDR2 FYNNEI. The CDR3 has 14 amino acids. The ends were cut back, 10 bases at V and 3 bases at J, with 18 bases in the middle. The PCR ran on 60 Vbeta and 13 Jbeta primers. Method: immunoSEQ multiplex PCR; TCRdb's copy keeps in-frame clones and lacks some. This sample has about 140,000 clones, with 80% to 90% found just once. The sequenced sample was PBMCs. The V call is TRBV2, the J call TRBJ2-5, with a tentative D call TRBD2 (5 bases). The clonotype was recovered from a middle-aged woman in good health and CMV-seropositive. CDR3: CAITKDYSEETQYF. DNA of the CDR3: TGTGCCATTACTAAAGACTACTCCGAAGAGACCCAGTACTTC.